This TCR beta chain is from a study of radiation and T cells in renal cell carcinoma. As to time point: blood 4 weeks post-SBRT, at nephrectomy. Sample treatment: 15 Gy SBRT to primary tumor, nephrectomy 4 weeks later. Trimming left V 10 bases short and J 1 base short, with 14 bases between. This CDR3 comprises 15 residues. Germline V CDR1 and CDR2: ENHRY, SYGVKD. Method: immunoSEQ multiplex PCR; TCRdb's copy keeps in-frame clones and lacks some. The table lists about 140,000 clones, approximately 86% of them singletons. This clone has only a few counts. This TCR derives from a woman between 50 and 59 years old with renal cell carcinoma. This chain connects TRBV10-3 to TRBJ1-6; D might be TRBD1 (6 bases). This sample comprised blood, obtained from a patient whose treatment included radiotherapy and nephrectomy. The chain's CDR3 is CASHRDGSYNSPLHF. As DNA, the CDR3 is TGTGCCAGCCACAGGGATGGGTCCTATAATTCACCCCTCCACTTT.